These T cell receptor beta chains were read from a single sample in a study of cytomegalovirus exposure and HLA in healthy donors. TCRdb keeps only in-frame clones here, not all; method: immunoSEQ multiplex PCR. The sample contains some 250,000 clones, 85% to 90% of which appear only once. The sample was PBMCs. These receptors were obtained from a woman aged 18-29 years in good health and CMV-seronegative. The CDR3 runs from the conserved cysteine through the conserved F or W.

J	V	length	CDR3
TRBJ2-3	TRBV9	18	CASSVAGLAGGDTDTQYF
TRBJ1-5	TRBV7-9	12	CASSLGDQPQHF
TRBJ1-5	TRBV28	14	CASSLGQGGRPQHF
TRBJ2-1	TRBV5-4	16	CASRLDRGLSYNEQFF
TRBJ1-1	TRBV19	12	CASIKPGAEAFF
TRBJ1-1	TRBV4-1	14	CASSQGTGWTEAFF
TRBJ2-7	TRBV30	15	CAWSVVVLSSYEQYF
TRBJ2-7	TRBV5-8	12	CASNSRLHEQYF
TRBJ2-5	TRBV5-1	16	CASSQTGGGWGETQYF
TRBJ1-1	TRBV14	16	CASSQLLRGSNTEAFF
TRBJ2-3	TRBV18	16	CASSPTADRITDTQYF
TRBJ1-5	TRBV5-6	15	CASSLAGTSNQPQHF
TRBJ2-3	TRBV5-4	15	CASSLGQSSTDTQYF
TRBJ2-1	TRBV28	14	CASRLTAGYNEQFF
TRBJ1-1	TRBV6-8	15	CASTQNRDRNTEAFF
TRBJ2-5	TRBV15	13	CATTIDNQETQYF
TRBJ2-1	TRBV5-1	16	CASSLEGRWEGNEQFF
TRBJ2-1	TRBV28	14	CASRHSGGANEQFF
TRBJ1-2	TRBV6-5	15	CASSYSVTELYGYTF
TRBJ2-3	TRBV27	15	CASSFRAGATDTQYF
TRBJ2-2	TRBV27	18	CASSLALLAGGLGGELFF
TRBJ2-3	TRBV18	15	CASSAHPQGTDTQYF
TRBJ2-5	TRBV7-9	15	CASSYVTSGKETQYF
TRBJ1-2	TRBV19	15	CASSDPGQGSYGYTF
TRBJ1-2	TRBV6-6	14	CASSPFGGQDGYTF
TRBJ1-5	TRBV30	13	CAWSVRSRQPQHF
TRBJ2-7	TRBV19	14	CASSSPPSFYEQYF
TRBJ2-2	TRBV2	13	CASSPSWTGELFF
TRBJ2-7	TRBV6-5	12	CASSYRGSEQYF
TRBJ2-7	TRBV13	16	CASSPGQGRATYEQYF
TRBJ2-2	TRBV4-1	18	CASSQPREAGQYTWELFF
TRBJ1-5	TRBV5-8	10	CASSIQPQHF
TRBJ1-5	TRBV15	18	CATSRSGGGTGSNQPQHF
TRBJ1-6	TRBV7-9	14	CASSPGTIRSPLHF
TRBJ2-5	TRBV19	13	CASSTGQKETQYF
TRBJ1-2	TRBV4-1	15	CASSQEFGTGYGYTF
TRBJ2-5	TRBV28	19	CASSLSAFSTGLLQETQYF
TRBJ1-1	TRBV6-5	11	CASSYRAEAFF
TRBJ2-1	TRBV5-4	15	CASSATGRSYNEQFF
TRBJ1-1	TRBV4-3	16	CASSQESRGVDTEAFF
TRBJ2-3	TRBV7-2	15	CASSRTGGITDTQYF
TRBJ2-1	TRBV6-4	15	CASSDSSGSYNEQFF
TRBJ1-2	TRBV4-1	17	CASSQDAGTGGSDGYTF
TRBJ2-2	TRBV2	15	CASTGTGGFTGELFF
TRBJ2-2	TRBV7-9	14	CASSDTGGPGELFF
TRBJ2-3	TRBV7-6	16	CASSLMGGEATDTQYF
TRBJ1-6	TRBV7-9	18	CASSLAKGVGLYNSPLHF
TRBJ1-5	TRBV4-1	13	CASSQAQGQPQHF
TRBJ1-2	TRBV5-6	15	CASSLTDRGQDGYTF
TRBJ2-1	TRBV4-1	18	CASSQNSERASRYNEQFF
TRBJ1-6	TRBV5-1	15	CASSLVQGYNSPLHF
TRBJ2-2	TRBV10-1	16	CASSETPTGDTGELFF
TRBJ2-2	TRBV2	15	CASSEGDRVTGELFF
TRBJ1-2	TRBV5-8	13	CASPVYLTYGYTF
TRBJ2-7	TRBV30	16	CAWSLMTGPRSYEQYF
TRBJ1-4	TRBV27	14	CASSMAGRDEKLFF
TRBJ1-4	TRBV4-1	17	CASSPGIFLATNEKLFF
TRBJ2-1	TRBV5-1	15	CASSLSGNSYNEQFF
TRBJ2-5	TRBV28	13	CASSRGFGETQYF
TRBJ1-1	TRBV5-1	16	CASSGRGGGWSTEAFF